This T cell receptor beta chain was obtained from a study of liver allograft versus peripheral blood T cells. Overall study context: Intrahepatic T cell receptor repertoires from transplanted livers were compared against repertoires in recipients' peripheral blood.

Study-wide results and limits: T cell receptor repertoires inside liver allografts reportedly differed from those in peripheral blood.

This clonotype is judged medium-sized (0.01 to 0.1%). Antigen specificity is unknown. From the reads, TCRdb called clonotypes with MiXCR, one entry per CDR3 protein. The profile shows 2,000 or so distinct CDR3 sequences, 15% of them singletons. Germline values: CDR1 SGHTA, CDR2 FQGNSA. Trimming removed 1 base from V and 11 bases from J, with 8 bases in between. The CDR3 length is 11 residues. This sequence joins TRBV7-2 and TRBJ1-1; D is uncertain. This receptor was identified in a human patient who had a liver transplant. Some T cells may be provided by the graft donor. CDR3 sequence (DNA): TGTGCCAGCAGCTTAGGTCGCGGGGCTTTCTTT. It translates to CASSLGRGAFF.